These 20 T cell receptor beta chains were sequenced from one sample in a study of monozygotic twins with inflammatory bowel disease. Using the 5' RACE reads, TCRdb records one entry per CDR3 protein without DNA. The sample has over 350,000 distinct CDR3 sequences, and its top ten clones hold approximately 2.4%. Sample: blood. All receptors derive from a human donor with ulcerative colitis or Crohn's disease, or a healthy co-twin of an affected twin (not recorded which).

The J gene is TRBJ2-5, the V gene TRBV7-6; the TRBD1 assignment by TCRdb is unverifiable without DNA. The germline gives CDR1 SGHVS, CDR2 FNYEAQ. The CDR3 has 15 amino acids. Here the CDR3 reads CASSWTGSIAETQYF.

The chain employs TRBV7-2 and TRBJ2-5. CDR1 and CDR2 (germline): SGHTA, FQGNSA. The CDR3 spans 13 residues. CDR3 sequence: CASSFRDLETQYF.

The chain combines TRBV27 with TRBJ2-1. The germline V gene has CDR1 MNHEY and CDR2 SMNVEV (reference sequence). The CDR3 has 12 residues. The CDR3 sequence: CASSQLRNEQFF.

This chain uses TRBV7-2 with TRBJ2-3; TCRdb designates TRBD1, a call that cannot be tested without DNA. Germline V gene data show CDR1 as SGHTA and CDR2 as FQGNSA. The CDR3 runs 16 residues. The CDR3 spells CASSLLGGGRPDTQYF.

J is TRBJ1-1 and V is TRBV21-1. TRBV21-1 counts as a pseudogene. The CDR3 sequence is 14 residues long. This CDR3 is CASSKRRAYAEAFF.

The rearrangement joins TRBV5-1 to TRBJ2-2. From germline, CDR1 is SGHRS and CDR2 YFSETQ. The CDR3 sequence is 14 residues long. The CDR3 is CASSLPRVDGELFF.

The V gene is TRBV5-1, the J gene TRBJ2-7; with no DNA, the TCRdb D assignment of TRBD2 cannot be verified. The CDR3 spans 17 residues. Germline assignment: CDR1 SGHRS and CDR2 YFSETQ. CDR3 sequence: CASSQSPRRLGIYEQYF.

This sequence joins TRBV4-2 and TRBJ2-7. Germline V gene lookup returns CDR1 LGHNA and CDR2 YNFKEQ. The CDR3 loop spans 18 amino acids. The CDR3 is CASSPRTSGSANSYEQYF.

The V and J genes are TRBV4-3 and TRBJ1-1. Germline CDR1 LGHNA, CDR2 YSLEER. This CDR3 comprises 15 residues. This CDR3 reads CASSQDVGHTQGAFF.

The V and J genes are TRBV2 and TRBJ2-2. This CDR3 contains 13 residues. Per germline, CDR1 SNHLY and CDR2 FYNNEI. CDR3 amino acids: CASTEKNTGELFF.

The chain employs TRBV9 and TRBJ2-5; TCRdb proposes TRBD1, but this gene call is untestable without DNA. Germline-derived CDR1 and CDR2 are SGDLS and YYNGEE. The CDR3 covers 14 residues. CDR3 sequence: CASSVGTGKETQYF.

V usage is TRBV7-9 and J usage is TRBJ1-6; TCRdb picks TRBD1, but there is no DNA to check that call. The CDR3 length is 16 residues. Germline V gene lookup returns CDR1 SEHNR and CDR2 FQNEAQ (reference sequence). This CDR3 reads CASSLGQGAGNSPLHF.

The chain links TRBV5-6 to TRBJ1-4; TCRdb's D call, TRBD1, is unchecked because there is no DNA. The CDR3 is 17 residues long. Germline V lookup: CDR1 SGHDT, CDR2 YYEEEE. Here the CDR3 reads CASSSRGAGSTNEKLFF.

J is TRBJ2-7 and V is TRBV7-8. The germline V gene encodes CDR1 SGHVS and CDR2 FQNEAQ. This CDR3 has 15 amino acids. CDR3 amino acids: CASSLLLTSSYEQYF.

The rearrangement uses TRBV20-1 and TRBJ2-2; as DNA is missing, the TRBD1 call by TCRdb cannot be tested. From germline, CDR1 is DFQATT and CDR2 SNEGSKA (reference sequence). This CDR3 spans 14 amino acids. This CDR3 is CSASTRGTTGELFF.

This chain joins TRBV4-2 and TRBJ2-1; TCRdb indicates TRBD2, and absent DNA this call remains unverified. The CDR3 is made up of 17 amino acids. Germline-derived CDR1 and CDR2 are LGHNA and YNFKEQ. CDR3 region: CASSHEGLAGRYNEQFF.

The CDR3 loop is CASIRGLTEAFF. The chain couples TRBV7-9 to TRBJ1-1. Germline assignment: CDR1 SEHNR and CDR2 FQNEAQ (reference sequence). This CDR3 region has 12 residues.

The rearrangement links TRBV4-2 to TRBJ2-1; absent DNA, TCRdb's TRBD1 call cannot be checked. CDR3 length: 17 amino acids. Germline-derived CDR1 and CDR2 are LGHNA and YNFKEQ. This chain's CDR3 is CASSQDIGQVIYNEQFF.

This chain uses TRBV5-5 with TRBJ1-2; TCRdb reports TRBD1, a call that lacks DNA to check it against. CDR1 is SGHKS and CDR2 is YYEKEE in the germline V gene (reference sequence). The CDR3 extends over 16 amino acids. The CDR3 sequence: CASSLDRGLRSRGYTF.

The CDR3 sequence is CASSLDSPFTDTQYF. The chain combines TRBV18 with TRBJ2-3; TCRdb selects TRBD1, and the lack of DNA leaves this call unchecked. This CDR3 comprises 15 residues. From germline, CDR1 is KGHSH and CDR2 LQKENI.